This TCR beta chain was observed in a study of blood T cell repertoires in COVID-19. Study-wide context: Sites across the United States, Italy and Spain contributed samples from acute and convalescent COVID-19. Sources were T cells, B-cell-depleted T cells, or PBMCs; the material itself was cDNA or gDNA.

Source study methods: How many nucleated cells were present was estimated from reference gene primer amplification. Sequencing was performed with immunoSEQ multiplex PCR; in TCRdb, only in-frame clones are kept and a portion is missing. V and J calls and clone size come straight from that table; D and trimming were deduced from the DNA. The data hold roughly 170,000 clones, with about 86% observed a single time. CDR1 and CDR2 from the germline V gene are LNHNV and YYDKDF (reference sequence). Trimming took off 5 bases at V and 5 bases at J, with 6 bases between the two ends. The CDR3 consists of 11 residues.

Sample: peripheral blood. V gene TRBV15 combines with J gene TRBJ2-5; no clear D gene. The receptor comes from a woman aged 18-30 years who had recovered from COVID-19. CDR3 loop: CATSQMETQYF. CDR3 bases: TGTGCCACCAGCCAGATGGAGACCCAGTACTTC.